The 26 T cell receptor beta chains listed next were all sequenced from one sample in a study of Ad26.COV2.S vaccination and SARS-CoV-2 variants. The table came from immunoSEQ multiplex PCR; TCRdb's copy has only in-frame clones and leaves some out. This sample has 300,000 to 350,000 clones; roughly 90% occur once, and the top ten carry around 5.5%. Treatment indicated: approximately 18 received Ad26.COV2.S at low or high dose, single or two shots; several received placebo; per-sample allocation not given. At day 63 after the first vaccine or placebo injection, samples were drawn. Sample: peripheral blood, taken in a trial of Ad26.COV2.S vaccine versus placebo. These receptors came from a person aged 18-60 years who received the Ad26.COV2.S COVID-19 vaccine or a placebo.

This clone was detected once. CDR3 coding DNA: TGTGCCAGCAGTTACGATGCTCTGGGGACGGTTTATGGCTACACCTTC. It translates to CASSYDALGTVYGYTF. The chain carries TRBV6-2 or TRBV6-3 and TRBJ1-2; maybe TRBD1 (5 bases). V lost 2 bases, J lost 5 bases, and 18 bases lay in between. The V gene's germline CDR1 is MNHEY and CDR2 SVGEGT. The CDR3 contains 16 residues.

This clone was recorded only once. The rearrangement links TRBV3-1 (or the pseudogene TRBV3-2) to TRBJ2-7, with D maybe TRBD2 (7 bases). The germline V and J ends were trimmed by 1 base and 1 base, with 14 bases remaining between them. The CDR3 covers 16 residues. Germline V lookup: CDR1 LGHDT, CDR2 YNNKEL (reference sequence). This CDR3 reads CASSQASGGRSYEQYF. The CDR3 coding sequence is TGTGCCAGCAGCCAAGCTTCCGGGGGGCGATCCTACGAGCAGTACTTC.

The chain couples TRBV5-4 to TRBJ1-2, with unresolved D. Per the germline V gene, CDR1 is SGHNT and CDR2 is YYREEE (reference sequence). This CDR3 is built from 14 residues. With 7 bases removed from V and 1 base from J, the gap between germline ends came to 14 bases. The CDR3 protein is CASRYGDFNYGYTF. CDR3 bases: TGTGCCAGCCGCTATGGGGATTTTAACTATGGCTACACCTTC.

The rearrangement joins TRBV5-4 to TRBJ1-2; D might be TRBD1 (6 bases). V dropped 1 base and J dropped 3 bases, with 16 bases sitting between them. The CDR3 sequence is 16 residues long. Germline-derived CDR1 and CDR2 are SGHNT and YYREEE (reference sequence). The CDR3 DNA follows: TGTGCCAGCAGCTTGCGCGGGCGGGGGCAGGACTATGGCTACACCTTC. Amino acids: CASSLRGRGQDYGYTF.

The chain has TRBV19 and TRBJ1-3, with D hard to call. The CDR3 is 16 residues long. The germline CDR1 and CDR2 sequences are LNHDA and SQIVND (reference sequence). With 3 bases removed from V and 4 bases from J, the gap between germline ends came to 16 bases. CDR3 in amino acids: CASSISADLGGNTIYF. The CDR3 DNA reads TGTGCCAGTAGTATTTCGGCGGACCTCGGCGGAAACACCATATATTTT.

The V and J genes are TRBV29-1 and TRBJ1-2; D call uncertain. Germline assignment: CDR1 SQVTM and CDR2 ANQGSEA. Between the trimmed V and J ends, which lost 0 bases and 4 bases, there was a span of 9 bases. The CDR3 spans 13 residues. CDR3 protein: CSVEDMRIYGYTF. Written as DNA, the CDR3 is TGCAGCGTTGAAGATATGAGGATCTATGGCTACACCTTC.

The V and J genes are TRBV7-9 and TRBJ2-6; D not certain. The CDR3 covers 15 residues. V lost 3 bases and J lost 0, with 6 bases in between. In germline, CDR1 is SEHNR, CDR2 FQNEAQ (reference sequence). The CDR3 bases are TGTGCCAGCAGCTTCTTGGGCTCTGGGGCCAACGTCCTGACTTTC. This gives the protein CASSFLGSGANVLTF. The whole variable domain, remainder taken from reference TRBV7-9 and TRBJ2-6, is DTGVSQNPRHKITKRGQNVTFRCDPISEHNRLYWYRQTLGQGPEFLTYFQNEAQLEKSRLLSDRFSAERPKGSFSTLEIQRTEQGDSAMYLCASSFLGSGANVLTFGAGSRLTVL.

The chain recombines TRBV11-3 with TRBJ1-1; TRBD1 agrees at 8 bases. Trimming removed 1 base from V and 1 base from J; junction bases left unmatched: 11. This CDR3 is 18 amino acids long. Germline loops: CDR1 SGHNT, CDR2 YENEEA. The CDR3 loop is CASSLVAWDRFANTEAFF. In DNA, the CDR3 is TGTGCCAGCAGCTTAGTGGCCTGGGACAGGTTCGCGAACACTGAAGCTTTCTTT.

This chain joins TRBV18 and TRBJ1-6; no firm D call. This CDR3 is 18 amino acids long. V was cut by 0 bases and J by 0 bases, with 12 bases left in between. Germline V lookup: CDR1 KGHSH, CDR2 LQKENI. The CDR3 is CASSPPVGESSYNSPLHF. The CDR3, as DNA: TGTGCCAGCTCACCACCCGTCGGGGAAAGCTCCTATAATTCACCCCTCCACTTT.

This clone was recorded once. The gene calls are TRBV7-6 and TRBJ1-5, with D possibly being TRBD1 (5 bases). The CDR3 runs to 15 residues. Germline CDR1 reads SGHVS; CDR2 reads FNYEAQ. Trimming shortened V by 2 bases and J by 3 bases, and 11 bases separated the two germline ends. The CDR3 is CASSLSAGTNQPQHF. The CDR3 DNA reads TGTGCCAGCAGCTTATCTGCAGGGACCAATCAGCCCCAGCATTTT.

The CDR3 DNA reads TGCGCCAGCAGCTTGGGGACGGACTTCACAGATACGCAGTATTTT. Its translation: CASSLGTDFTDTQYF. The chain has TRBV5-1 and TRBJ2-3; D is possibly TRBD2 (5 bases). Germline CDR1 is SGHRS and CDR2 is YFSETQ. This CDR3 is 15 amino acids long. Between the trimmed V and J ends, which lost 0 bases and 2 bases, there was a span of 10 bases.

This chain connects TRBV15 to TRBJ2-3; D not resolved. Germline CDR1 is LNHNV and CDR2 is YYDKDF (reference sequence). V gave up 1 base and J gave up 4 bases, with 3 bases separating them. CDR3 size: 12 residues. CDR3 loop: CATSRVADTQYF. In nucleotides, the CDR3 is TGTGCCACCAGCAGAGTTGCAGATACGCAGTATTTT. The full variable domain, with the rest looked up from reference TRBV15 and TRBJ2-3, is DAMVIQNPRYQVTQFGKPVTLSCSQTLNHNVMYWYQQKSSQAPKLLFHYYDKDFNNEADTPDNFQSRRPNTSFCFLDIRSPGLGDTAMYLCATSRVADTQYFGPGTRLTVL.

The CDR3 coding sequence is TGTGCCAGCAGCTTGGGGCTAGCAGATTACAATGAGCAGTTCTTC. It is translated as CASSLGLADYNEQFF. The chain combines TRBV5-4 with TRBJ2-1; TRBD2 is a possible D gene (5 bases). V lost 0 bases, J lost 4 bases, and 11 bases lay in between. The CDR3 loop spans 15 amino acids. CDR1 is SGHNT and CDR2 is YYREEE in the germline V gene (reference sequence).

This clone was seen a single time. The chain uses TRBV7-2 and TRBJ2-3; no clear D gene. The CDR3 loop spans 12 amino acids. Germline V gene data show CDR1 as SGHTA and CDR2 as FQGNSA. V lost 4 bases and J 2 bases, leaving 4 bases between the germline ends. CDR3 nucleotide sequence: TGTGCCAGCAGCTCCTTCACAGATACGCAGTATTTT. Its translation is CASSSFTDTQYF.

The J gene is TRBJ1-2, the V gene TRBV3-1 (or the pseudogene TRBV3-2); 7 bases are shared with TRBD1. Germline V gives CDR1 LGHDT, CDR2 YNNKEL (reference sequence). The CDR3 is 14 residues long. Trimming at V came to 3 bases and at J to 8 bases, leaving 9 bases not matched to a gene. Here the CDR3 reads CASSHTGDVEGYTF. For the CDR3, the DNA is TGTGCCAGCAGCCACACAGGGGATGTGGAAGGCTACACCTTC.

CDR3 sequence: CASSFLQPQETQYF. The CDR3 DNA reads as TGTGCCAGCAGTTTTTTGCAACCACAAGAGACCCAGTACTTC. This chain uses TRBV28 with TRBJ2-5; D is uncertain. The CDR3 spans 14 residues. CDR1 is MDHEN, CDR2 SYDVKM, per germline. V shed 3 bases and J shed 2 bases, with 10 bases lying between them. Filled out from reference TRBV28 and TRBJ2-5, the complete variable domain reads DVKVTQSSRYLVKRTGEKVFLECVQDMDHENMFWYRQDPGLGLRLIYFSYDVKMKEKGDIPEGYSVSREKKERFSLILESASTNQTSMYLCASSFLQPQETQYFGPGTRLLVL.

The chain joins TRBV7-3 to TRBJ2-1, with D unclear. The V gene lost 5 bases and the J gene lost 7 bases, with 12 bases spanning the gap. The CDR3 covers 13 residues. The V gene's germline CDR1 is SGHTA and CDR2 FQGTGA. The CDR3 here is CASSATGLNEQFF. In DNA form, the CDR3 reads TGTGCCAGCAGCGCCACCGGGCTGAATGAGCAGTTCTTC.

The chain uses TRBV29-1 and TRBJ2-5; D unresolved. CDR1 SQVTM and CDR2 ANQGSEA come from the germline V gene. V was pared by 8 bases and J by 5 bases, with 12 bases between. The CDR3 is made up of 11 amino acids. The DNA of the CDR3 is TGCAGCTCCTGGGAAATGGAGACCCAGTACTTC. Amino acid sequence: CSSWEMETQYF.

The genes are TRBV6-6 and TRBJ1-2, with 8 bases that match TRBD1. Germline lookup yields CDR1 MNHNY and CDR2 SVGAGI (reference sequence). The CDR3 contains 16 residues. Trimming at V came to 6 bases and at J to 0 bases, leaving 9 bases not matched to a gene. The CDR3 loop is CASRLDRGSTNYGYTF. CDR3 DNA: TGTGCCAGCAGACTCGACAGGGGATCCACTAACTATGGCTACACCTTC.

The chain carries TRBV25-1 and TRBJ1-2; 8 positions agree with TRBD1. The CDR3 loop spans 13 amino acids. V lost 1 base and J lost 13; bases outside the gene matches: 8. Germline V gives CDR1 MGHDK, CDR2 SYGVNS. CDR3 residues: CASSELTGEGVTF. The CDR3 DNA sequence: TGTGCCAGCAGTGAATTGACAGGGGAAGGCGTCACCTTC.

V gene TRBV12-3 or TRBV12-4 combines with J gene TRBJ2-1; D unresolved. The ends were cut back, 6 bases at V and 8 bases at J, with 11 bases in the middle. The CDR3 sequence is 12 residues long. CDR3 sequence (DNA): TGTGCCAGCAGCCCCTTCGGGTATGAGCAGTTCTTC. Its protein product is CASSPFGYEQFF.

The chain is built from TRBV4-3 and TRBJ2-7; tentatively, D is TRBD2 (5 bases). This CDR3 has 15 amino acids. Germline CDR1 and CDR2: LGHNA and YSLEER. Trimming removed 0 bases at V and 3 bases at J, with 12 bases between. CDR3: CASSQEVAPSYEQYF. CDR3 nucleotide sequence: TGCGCCAGCAGCCAAGAGGTAGCGCCAAGCTACGAGCAGTACTTC.

The chain recombines TRBV9 with TRBJ1-2; possibly TRBD1 for D (6 bases). Germline V gene data show CDR1 as SGDLS and CDR2 as YYNGEE. This CDR3 is 14 amino acids long. V was shortened by 5 bases and J by 8 bases, with 19 bases between the two germline ends. CDR3 sequence: CASSGTGAREGYTF. As DNA, the CDR3 is TGTGCCAGCAGTGGGACGGGGGCTAGGGAAGGCTACACCTTC.

The V and J genes are TRBV5-4 and TRBJ1-1, with a tentative D call TRBD1 (5 bases). The germline V gene encodes CDR1 SGHNT and CDR2 YYREEE (reference sequence). The CDR3 consists of 14 residues. V gave up 1 base and J gave up 0 bases, with 7 bases separating them. This chain's CDR3 is CASSLKGMNTEAFF. The CDR3 DNA sequence: TGTGCCAGCAGCTTGAAGGGGATGAACACTGAAGCTTTCTTT.

This chain uses TRBV5-1 with TRBJ2-3; D ambiguous. With 2 bases removed from V and 5 bases from J, the gap between germline ends came to 21 bases. Per germline, CDR1 SGHRS and CDR2 YFSETQ. The CDR3 is made up of 17 amino acids. The CDR3 region is CASSLEGGGTFLDTQYF. The CDR3 nucleotides read TGCGCCAGCAGCTTAGAAGGTGGTGGCACGTTCCTAGATACGCAGTATTTT.

The chain has TRBV7-9 and TRBJ2-1; tentative D call: TRBD2 (6 bases). The V end was cut by 1 base, the J end by 3 bases, with 10 bases between. This CDR3 is 15 amino acids long. The germline V gene has CDR1 SEHNR and CDR2 FQNEAQ (reference sequence). The CDR3 here is CASSLGGEYYNEQFF. The CDR3, as DNA: TGTGCCAGCAGCTTAGGGGGGGAATACTACAATGAGCAGTTCTTC.